A single sample is the source of the 8 T cell receptor beta chains below, sequenced in a study of CXCR3-negative and CXCR3-positive naive CD8 T cells. Points from the study as a whole: CXCR3-expressing naive cells carried TRB CDR3s more hydrophobic than those of CXCR3-negative naive cells.

The libraries of TRB cDNA were prepared using 5' RACE with UMI labels. No DNA is given; TCRdb re-called the 5' RACE reads and lists each CDR3 protein once. In all, the sample yields about 150,000 distinct CDR3 sequences. Their recognized antigens are unknown. The specimen was naive CXCR3+ CD8+ T cells from blood. Subset: CD45RO-CCR7+CD27+CD95- naive CD8+ T cells expressing CXCR3 (TNR3+). The receptor set was obtained from a human donor in good health. Some clones in this sample may be carry-over from other donors' samples.

The chain recombines TRBV23-1 with TRBJ1-1; TCRdb returns TRBD1, unconfirmable since there is no DNA. TRBV23-1 is known as an ORF, though its function is uncertain. The CDR3 spans 16 residues. CDR3 protein: CASSQGTGKFRTEAFF.

This chain connects TRBV7-6 to TRBJ1-5; checking the TCRdb D call of TRBD1 is not possible without DNA. This CDR3 comprises 17 residues. The V gene's germline CDR1 is SGHVS and CDR2 FNYEAQ. The CDR3 sequence is CASSLAPLTGGNQPQHF.

The CDR3 loop reads CASSAGTSTTGELFF. The rearrangement links TRBV6-4 to TRBJ2-2; absent DNA, TCRdb's TRBD2 call cannot be checked. In germline, CDR1 is MRHNA, CDR2 SNTAGT. This CDR3 is 15 amino acids long.

CDR3 protein: CASSQDTDYQETQYF. The chain recombines TRBV4-3 with TRBJ2-5. CDR1 is LGHNA, CDR2 YSLEER, per germline. The CDR3 totals 15 residues.

The rearrangement joins TRBV5-1 to TRBJ1-6. Germline V gene sequence: CDR1 SGHRS, CDR2 YFSETQ. The CDR3 is 12 amino acids. This CDR3 is CASSLENSPLHF.

The rearrangement joins TRBV9 to TRBJ2-1; TCRdb names TRBD2, which stays unverified in the absence of DNA. CDR3 length: 16 residues. CDR1 SGDLS and CDR2 YYNGEE come from the germline V gene. The CDR3 region is CASSAASGNSYNEQFF.

The gene calls are TRBV7-6 and TRBJ2-7; checking the TCRdb D call of TRBD2 is not possible without DNA. Germline CDR1 reads SGHVS; CDR2 reads FNYEAQ. The CDR3 has 15 amino acids. The chain's CDR3 is CASSEIAGENYEQYF. Full variable domain (outside the CDR3, taken from reference TRBV7-6 and TRBJ2-7): GAGVSQSPRYKVTKRGQDVALRCDPISGHVSLYWYRQALGQGPEFLTYFNYEAQQDKSGLPNDRFSAERPEGSISTLTIQRTEQRDSAMYRCASSEIAGENYEQYFGPGTRLTVT.

The V gene is TRBV25-1, the J gene TRBJ2-2; without DNA, the TCRdb call of TRBD2 cannot be checked. The CDR3 extends over 16 amino acids. From germline, CDR1 is MGHDK and CDR2 SYGVNS. The CDR3: CASRRGVGRADGELFF.